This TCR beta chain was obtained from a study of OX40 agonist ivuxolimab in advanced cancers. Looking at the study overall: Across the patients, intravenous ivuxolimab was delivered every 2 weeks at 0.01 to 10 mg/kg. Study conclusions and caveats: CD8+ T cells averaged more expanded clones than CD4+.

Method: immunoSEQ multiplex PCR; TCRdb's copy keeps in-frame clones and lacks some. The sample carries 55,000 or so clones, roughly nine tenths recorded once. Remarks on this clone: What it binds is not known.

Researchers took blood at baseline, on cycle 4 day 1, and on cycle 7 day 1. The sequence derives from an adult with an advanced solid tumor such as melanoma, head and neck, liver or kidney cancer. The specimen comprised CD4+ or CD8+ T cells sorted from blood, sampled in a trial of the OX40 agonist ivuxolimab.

The CDR3 sequence: CASNNPGYAGELFF. In DNA, the CDR3 is TGTGCCAGCAACAACCCTGGGTATGCCGGGGAGCTGTTTTTT. The chain joins TRBV19 to TRBJ2-2, with no clear D. V lost 9 bases and J 6 bases, leaving 17 bases between the germline ends. The germline V gene encodes CDR1 LNHDA and CDR2 SQIVND (reference sequence). The CDR3 is 14 amino acids.